The T cell receptor beta chain described here comes from a study of T cell clonotyping in hematopoietic cell transplantation. Assay used: immunoSEQ multiplex PCR; TCRdb lists only in-frame clones, some missing. The sample shows 75,000 to 95,000 clones, around 96% of them seen only once. Findings of the study overall: At the given depth, recipient repertoires were over 95% de novo clonotypes. Pathologically expanded recipient clonotypes increased progressively from day 30 to day 180 as diversity fell.

V was shortened by 2 bases and J by 2 bases, with 6 bases between the two germline ends. Germline assignment: CDR1 GTSNPN and CDR2 SVGIG (reference sequence). There are 13 residues in the CDR3. Time point indicated: recipient sample about 28 days before transplant, after cytoreduction. Recipient blood drawn about 28 days pretransplant and days 30, 100, 180 after. Points on this clone: Its antigen is unknown.

This sequence originates from a woman aged 45-65 years with acute myeloid leukemia. Some clones in this sample may be carry-over from other donors' samples. Sequencing used peripheral blood mononuclear cells, obtained before stem cell transplant. V gene TRBV30 combines with J gene TRBJ2-2, with D possibly being TRBD1 (5 bases). The CDR3, as DNA: TGTGCCTGGAGTACAGGCAACACCGGGGAGCTGTTTTTT. Protein product: CAWSTGNTGELFF.